This T cell receptor (beta chain) comes out of a study of vaccination and CD4 T cells after COVID-19. Sequencing of DNA taken from cultured CD4+ T cells relied on the Oncomine TCR Beta short-read assay. TCRdb reprocessed the PCR reads with MiXCR, giving one entry per CDR3 protein. The sample consists of around 9,200 distinct CDR3 sequences, over 40% of them appearing once. Germline CDR1 is MNHEY and CDR2 is SVGEGT. J was trimmed by 3 bases and V by 2 bases; bases with no gene match: 8. The CDR3 sequence is 17 residues long. Stated treatment: roughly 10-day PBMC culture with coronavirus spike peptide pools or control peptides (ViraFEST assay). Remarks on this clonotype: Its antigen remains unknown.

This sequence was found in a human donor who had recovered from COVID-19. The specimen sequenced was CD4+ T cells from blood, cultured in vitro. The genes are TRBV6-2 or TRBV6-3 and TRBJ2-5, with TRBD2 matching over 11 bases. CDR3 in DNA: TGTGCCAGCAGTTACCCTAGCGGGAGGCTCGATAAAGAGACCCAGTACTTC. This gives the protein CASSYPSGRLDKETQYF.